Sequencing of this T cell receptor (beta chain) was carried out in a study of cytomegalovirus exposure and HLA in healthy donors. Across the whole study: An earlier analysis identified more than 90 million unique TCR beta sequences in some 180 million T cells. The study placed around 80% of its 398 genotyped donors in the Caucasian-associated ancestry cluster. Broader study findings: Later, an analysis found that common viral pathogens appeared to be linked with several of the most significant clusters. In an earlier analysis, most TCR beta V segments were productive about 87% or about 30% of the time.

As concerns this clone: Its cognate antigen is unknown. Mismatch with germline at one junction end may stem from a read error.

Researchers ran the PCR with 60 Vbeta and 13 Jbeta primers. Sequencing used immunoSEQ multiplex PCR; TCRdb keeps in-frame clones, though not all of them. The top ten clones hold approximately 3.6% of a sample with about 130,000 clones, around 82% of them seen once. CDR1 ENHRY and CDR2 SYGVKD come from the germline V gene. The CDR3 is 16 residues long. The sequenced material came from PBMCs. This chain connects TRBV10-3 to TRBJ1-2, with 7 positions matching TRBD1. This clonotype originated in a woman between 40 and 55 years old in good health and CMV-seropositive. In DNA, the CDR3 is TGTACCATCAGTGAGGACACAGGGGCAGGTGTCTATGGCTACACCTTC. It specifies CTISEDTGAGVYGYTF.